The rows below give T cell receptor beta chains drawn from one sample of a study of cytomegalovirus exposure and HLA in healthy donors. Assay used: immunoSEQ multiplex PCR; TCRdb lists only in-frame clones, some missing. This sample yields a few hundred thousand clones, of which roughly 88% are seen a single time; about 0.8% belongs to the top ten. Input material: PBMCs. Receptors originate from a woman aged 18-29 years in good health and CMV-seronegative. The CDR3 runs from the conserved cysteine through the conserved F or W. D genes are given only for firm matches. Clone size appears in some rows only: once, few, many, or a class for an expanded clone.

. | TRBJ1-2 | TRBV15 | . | TGTGCCACCAGCAGCGACCGGGGGCGGGAGTATGGCTACACCTTC | CATSSDRGREYGYTF
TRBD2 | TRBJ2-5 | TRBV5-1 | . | TGCGCCAGCAGCTTGACGGGACTAGCGGGAGTTTTGGGGGAGACCCAGTACTTC | CASSLTGLAGVLGETQYF
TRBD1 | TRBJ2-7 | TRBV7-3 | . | TGTGCCAGCAGCCAGAGGGACAGACACGAGCAGTACTTC | CASSQRDRHEQYF
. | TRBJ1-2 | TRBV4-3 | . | TGCGCCAGCAGCCAAACAGGGATGGGTGGCTACACCTTC | CASSQTGMGGYTF
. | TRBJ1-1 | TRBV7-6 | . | TGTGCCAGCAGCTTATGGAGTGCGAACACTGAAGCTTTCTTT | CASSLWSANTEAFF
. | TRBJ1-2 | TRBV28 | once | TGTGCCAGCAGTTTCCCCCTGGAGAGCTATGGCTACACCTTC | CASSFPLESYGYTF
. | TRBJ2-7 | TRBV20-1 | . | TGCAGTGCTAGAGATGACGGGGAGCAGTACTTC | CSARDDGEQYF
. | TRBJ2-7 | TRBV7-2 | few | TGTGCCAGCAGTTCTACAGGTGCCTCCTACGAGCAGTACTTC | CASSSTGASYEQYF
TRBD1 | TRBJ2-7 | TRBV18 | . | TGTGCCAGCTCACCACCATCCAGGGGGCTCAACGAGCAGTACTTC | CASSPPSRGLNEQYF
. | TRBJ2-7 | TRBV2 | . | TGTGCCAGCAGTGGAGACAGGACCTACGAGCAGTACTTC | CASSGDRTYEQYF
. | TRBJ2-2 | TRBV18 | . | TGTGCCAGCTCACCACTAGTTGGTACCGGGGAGCTGTTTTTT | CASSPLVGTGELFF
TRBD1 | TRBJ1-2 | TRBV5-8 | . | TGTGCCAGCAGCTTGGGAGGGGGCGGCGACTATGGCTACACCTTC | CASSLGGGGDYGYTF
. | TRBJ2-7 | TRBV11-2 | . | TGTGCCAGCAGCTTACAAGGGACACCAACAAACTCCTACGAGCAGTACTTC | CASSLQGTPTNSYEQYF
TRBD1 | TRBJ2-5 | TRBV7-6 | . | TGTGCCAGCAGCTTGGACAGGGGGCACCAAGGGGCCCAGTACTTC | CASSLDRGHQGAQYF
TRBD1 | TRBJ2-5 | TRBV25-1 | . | TGTGCCAGCAGGTCGACAGGGTGGGAGACCCAGTACTTC | CASRSTGWETQYF
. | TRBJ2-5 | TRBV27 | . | TGTGCCAGCAGTCCCTCGACCGGGGGGACCCAGTACTTC | CASSPSTGGTQYF
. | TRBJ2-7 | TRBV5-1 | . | TGCGCCAGCAGCTTGGCCAGGGATTACGAGCAGTACTTC | CASSLARDYEQYF
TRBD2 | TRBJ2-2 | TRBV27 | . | TGTGCCAGCACCATAGCGGGAGGTTTTCGTCTTGGCACCGGGGAGCTGTTTTTT | CASTIAGGFRLGTGELFF
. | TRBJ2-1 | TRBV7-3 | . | TGTGCCAGCAGCTTAATCCTACAGGGTAGCAATGAGCAGTTCTTC | CASSLILQGSNEQFF
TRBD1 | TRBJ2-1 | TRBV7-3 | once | TGTGCCAGCAGCTTAACGCCATTGGGGCGGGACAGGGTAAATATTGAGCAGTTCTTC | CASSLTPLGRDRVNIEQFF
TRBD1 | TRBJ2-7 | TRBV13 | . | TGTGCCAGCAGCTTAACAGGGGGCGTGTACGAGCAGTACTTC | CASSLTGGVYEQYF
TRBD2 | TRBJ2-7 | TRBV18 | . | TGTGCCAGCTCACCGCCGGGACTAGCGGGCTACGAGCAGTACTTC | CASSPPGLAGYEQYF
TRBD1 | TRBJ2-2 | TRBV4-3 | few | TGCGCCAGCAGCCAGACAGGGGCGAACACCGGGGAGCTGTTTTTT | CASSQTGANTGELFF
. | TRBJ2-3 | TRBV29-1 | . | TGCAGCGTTGAAGGGCATACCACAGATACGCAGTATTTT | CSVEGHTTDTQYF
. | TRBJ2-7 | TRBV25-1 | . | TGTGCCAGCGGGGGCTTTCGCGAGCAGTACTTC | CASGGFREQYF
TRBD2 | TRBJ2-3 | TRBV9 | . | TGTGCCAGCAGCGTAGGCGGGAGGGCCCCAGATACGCAGTATTTT | CASSVGGRAPDTQYF
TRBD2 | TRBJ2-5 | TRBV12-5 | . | TGTGCTAGTGGATTGGGGACTAGCGGGAGGGCCCAAGAGACCCAGTACTTC | CASGLGTSGRAQETQYF
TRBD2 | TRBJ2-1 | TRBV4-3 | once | TGCGCCAGCAGCCACCTAGCGGGAAGCGATGATGAGCAGTTCTTC | CASSHLAGSDDEQFF
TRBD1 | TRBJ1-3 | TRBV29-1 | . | TGCAGCGTTGAAGGGGAGACAGGGTCTGGAAACACCATATATTTT | CSVEGETGSGNTIYF
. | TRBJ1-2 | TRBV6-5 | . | TGTGCCAGCAGCCCCCTTGGGCACTATGGCTACACCTTC | CASSPLGHYGYTF
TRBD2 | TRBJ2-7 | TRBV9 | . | TGTGCCAGCAGCGCCGGGACTACCGCCTACGAGCAGTACTTC | CASSAGTTAYEQYF
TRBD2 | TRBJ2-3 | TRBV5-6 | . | TGTGCCAGCAGCTTAGGGACTAGAGGCTCAGATACGCAGTATTTT | CASSLGTRGSDTQYF
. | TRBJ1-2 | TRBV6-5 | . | TGTGCCAGCAGTACCCCGGGAAACGTCTATGGCTACACCTTC | CASSTPGNVYGYTF
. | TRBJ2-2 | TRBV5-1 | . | TGCGCCAGCAGCTTACTTCCGTTTTTCCAAACCGGGGAGCTGTTTTTT | CASSLLPFFQTGELFF
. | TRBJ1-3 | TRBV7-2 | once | TGTGCCAGCAGCCAACAGGGAAACACCATATATTTT | CASSQQGNTIYF
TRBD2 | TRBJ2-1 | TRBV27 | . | TGTGCCAGCGGACCCATAGCGGGATTCTACAATGAGCAGTTCTTC | CASGPIAGFYNEQFF
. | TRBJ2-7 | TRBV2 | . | TGTGCCAGCAGTGAAGAAGCGCAGGGGCTCTACGAGCAGTACTTC | CASSEEAQGLYEQYF
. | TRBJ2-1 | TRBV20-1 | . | TGCAGTGCCCTCAAGGAGGTTGAGCAGTTCTTC | CSALKEVEQFF
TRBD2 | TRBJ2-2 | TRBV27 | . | TGTGCCAGCAGTTTATCGACGGCTAGCGGGAGAGTCGGCGGGGAGCTGTTTTTT | CASSLSTASGRVGGELFF
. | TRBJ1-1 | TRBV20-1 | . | TGCAGTGCTAGCGGAGCCACTGAAGCTTTCTTT | CSASGATEAFF
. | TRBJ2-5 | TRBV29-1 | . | TGCAGCGTTGGTGCCCTAACTTCGGGGACCCAGTACTTC | CSVGALTSGTQYF